The 25 T cell receptor beta chains below were found in one sample sequenced in a study of patients and donors after allogeneic stem cell transplantation. TCRdb reprocessed the RT-PCR reads via MiXCR and lists one record per CDR3 protein. The table has some 150,000 distinct CDR3 sequences, about two fifths seen once; the top ten hold roughly 50%. The sequenced sample consisted of blood, either unsorted or a sorted T cell fraction (not recorded which). These receptors came from a human donor who was either an allogeneic HSCT recipient or a stem cell or donor lymphocyte infusion donor (not recorded which). It is not recorded whose cells these are; they may come from a transplant donor.

This chain joins TRBV10-3 and TRBJ2-3, with D uncertain. This CDR3 has 15 residues. The V gene's germline CDR1 is ENHRY and CDR2 SYGVKD. Between the trimmed V and J ends, which lost 8 bases and 0 bases, there was a span of 15 bases. For the CDR3, the DNA is TGTGCCATCGGATCCGGCACTCCTAGCACAGATACGCAGTATTTT. Protein sequence: CAIGSGTPSTDTQYF.

This clonotype was counted only a few times. The V gene is TRBV28, the J gene TRBJ1-2, with 8 bases lining up with TRBD1. V lost 4 bases and J lost 13; bases outside the gene matches: 5. The germline V gene encodes CDR1 MDHEN and CDR2 SYDVKM. The CDR3 is made up of 11 amino acids. The DNA for the CDR3 is TGTGCCAGCAGTTGGGACAGGCCCGTCACCTTC. Its protein is CASSWDRPVTF.

The chain joins TRBV7-8 to TRBJ1-1, with TRBD1 matching over 9 bases. Germline V gene lookup returns CDR1 SGHVS and CDR2 FQNEAQ. The CDR3 sequence is 17 residues long. V lost 5 bases to trimming and J lost 1 base; unmatched junction nucleotides: 11. As DNA, the CDR3 is TGTGCCAGCAGCGTGATACAGGGGGCCCTAAAGAACACTGAAGCTTTCTTT. Protein product: CASSVIQGALKNTEAFF.

This chain's CDR3 is CASSELDRAFTGELFF. In DNA, the CDR3 is TGTGCCAGCAGTGAATTAGACAGGGCTTTCACCGGGGAGCTGTTTTTT. The chain uses TRBV25-1 and TRBJ2-2; 7 bases agree with TRBD1. V was pared by 1 base and J by 4 bases, with 6 bases of the junction left unmatched. This CDR3 region has 16 residues. Germline CDR1 reads MGHDK; CDR2 reads SYGVNS.

This chain links TRBV6-5 with TRBJ1-2, with a tentative D call TRBD1 (5 bases). V was cut by 2 bases and J by 4 bases, with 14 bases left in between. The germline V gene has CDR1 MNHEY and CDR2 SVGAGI. The CDR3 spans 15 residues. CDR3 sequence: CASSYGAGIFYGYTF. For the CDR3, the DNA is TGTGCCAGCAGTTACGGAGCAGGGATCTTCTATGGCTACACCTTC.

This clonotype was detected only a few times. CDR3 coding DNA: TGCGCCAGCAGCCGGGGACAAAGCTCTGGAAACACCATATATTTT. It specifies CASSRGQSSGNTIYF. This chain connects TRBV5-1 to TRBJ1-3; D may be TRBD1 (6 bases). Trimming cost V 4 bases and J 0 bases, with 11 bases left between them. Germline CDR1 SGHRS, CDR2 YFSETQ. The CDR3 extends over 15 amino acids.

A few counts support this clonotype. The chain carries TRBV6-5 and TRBJ1-2, with no clear D. V lost 2 bases and J lost 8, with 15 bases in between. Germline assignment: CDR1 MNHEY and CDR2 SVGAGI. This CDR3 spans 14 amino acids. This chain's CDR3 is CASSYDVTDRGYTF. CDR3 nucleotide sequence: TGTGCCAGCAGTTACGACGTAACTGATCGGGGCTACACCTTC.

This clonotype was seen a handful of times. J is TRBJ2-3 and V is TRBV20-1; D gene uncertain. The germline V and J ends were trimmed by 2 bases and 3 bases, with 0 bases remaining between them. This CDR3 has 10 residues. Germline-derived CDR1 and CDR2 are DFQATT and SNEGSKA (reference sequence). The DNA for the CDR3 is TGCAGTGCTAGAACAGATACGCAGTATTTT. This gives the protein CSARTDTQYF.

The chain employs TRBV20-1 and TRBJ1-6, with a weak D call TRBD1 (6 bases). The CDR3 runs 13 residues. Germline V gene data show CDR1 as DFQATT and CDR2 as SNEGSKA (reference sequence). The germline V and J ends were trimmed by 4 bases and 14 bases, with 18 bases remaining between them. CDR3 in amino acids: CSATLFQGMALHF. CDR3 DNA sequence: TGCAGTGCTACCCTCTTCCAGGGGATGGCCCTCCACTTT.

The sample holds a few counts of this clonotype. The chain has TRBV12-3 or TRBV12-4 and TRBJ1-4; D remains ambiguous. Trimming removed 4 bases at V and 4 bases at J, with 7 bases between. The CDR3 sequence is 13 residues long. The CDR3 loop is CASSSARNEKLFF. CDR3 coding DNA: TGTGCCAGCAGTTCCGCCCGTAATGAAAAACTGTTTTTT.

The rearrangement links TRBV20-1 to TRBJ1-2; TRBD1 might be the D (6 bases). The CDR3 is made up of 12 amino acids. V was trimmed by 5 bases and J by 4 bases, leaving 11 bases between them. CDR1 is DFQATT, CDR2 SNEGSKA, per germline (reference sequence). This CDR3 is CSAGRGSYGYTF. The CDR3 DNA is TGCAGTGCTGGGAGGGGGTCCTATGGCTACACCTTC.

The CDR3 sequence: CASSPTGGTRYGYTF. CDR3 bases: TGTGCCAGCAGCCCCACAGGGGGAACCCGCTATGGCTACACCTTC. The chain is built from TRBV12-3 or TRBV12-4 and TRBJ1-2, with 8 bases identical to TRBD1. Trimming removed 6 bases from V and 4 bases from J; junction bases left unmatched: 10. This CDR3 is 15 amino acids long.

The chain is built from TRBV6-6 and TRBJ1-1, with 8 bases that match TRBD1. CDR1 is MNHNY, CDR2 SVGAGI, per germline (reference sequence). V was pared by 4 bases and J by 4 bases, with 5 bases of the junction left unmatched. This CDR3 has 14 amino acids. The CDR3 DNA reads TGTGCCAGCAGTTGGATGGACAGGGCCACTGAAGCTTTCTTT. Amino acid sequence: CASSWMDRATEAFF.

V and J are TRBV6-6 and TRBJ2-7; D is ambiguous. V lost 4 bases and J lost 2, with 9 bases in between. Per germline, CDR1 MNHNY and CDR2 SVGAGI (reference sequence). This CDR3 is 13 amino acids long. The CDR3 loop reads CASSFSGAYEQYF. In DNA, the CDR3 is TGTGCCAGCAGTTTCAGTGGCGCCTACGAGCAGTACTTC.

This rearrangement joins TRBV12-3 or TRBV12-4 to TRBJ1-1; D is uncertain. Trimming removed 4 bases from V and 3 bases from J, with 18 bases in between. The CDR3 is made up of 16 amino acids. CDR3 residues: CASSSLPTWLYTEAFF. The CDR3 DNA follows: TGTGCCAGCAGTTCCCTGCCTACCTGGCTTTACACTGAAGCTTTCTTT.

This clonotype has only a few counts. Written as DNA, the CDR3 is TGCAGTGCTCCGACACCTAGGGGAGGTCAGCCCCAGCATTTT. Encoded protein: CSAPTPRGGQPQHF. This chain links TRBV20-1 with TRBJ1-5; TRBD1 might be the D (5 bases). With 5 bases removed from V and 6 bases from J, the gap between germline ends came to 17 bases. The length of the CDR3 is 14 residues. In germline, CDR1 is DFQATT, CDR2 SNEGSKA (reference sequence).

This sequence joins TRBV3-1 and TRBJ1-2; D is unclear. Trimming took off 1 base at V and 2 bases at J, with 11 bases between the two ends. CDR3 length equals 15 residues. Germline-derived CDR1 and CDR2 are LGHDT and YNNKEL (reference sequence). CDR3 bases: TGTGCCAGCAGCCAAGGGTTACTGATCAACTATGGCTACACCTTC. Translation gives CASSQGLLINYGYTF.

The rearrangement links TRBV20-1 to TRBJ1-5; possibly TRBD1 for D (5 bases). The CDR3 contains 12 residues. Germline V lookup: CDR1 DFQATT, CDR2 SNEGSKA (reference sequence). V lost 5 bases to trimming and J lost 9 bases, with 14 bases between them. The CDR3 DNA reads as TGCAGTGCTCGCTCGGGGGGTGGGCCCCAGCATTTT. Its protein product is CSARSGGGPQHF.

CDR3 amino acids: CASSLAGVSRDTQYF. As DNA, the CDR3 is TGTGCCAGCAGCTTAGCGGGGGTTAGTCGAGATACGCAGTATTTT. The V and J genes are TRBV7-2 and TRBJ2-3; perhaps D is TRBD1 or TRBD2 (5 bases each). Germline CDR1 SGHTA, CDR2 FQGNSA. The CDR3 has 15 residues. Trimming pared 0 bases from V and 5 bases from J, leaving 12 bases between.

This clonotype has just one count. V and J are TRBV4-1 and TRBJ1-5; D possibly corresponds to TRBD1 (6 bases). V dropped 1 base and J dropped 0 bases, with 10 bases sitting between them. CDR1 is MGHRA and CDR2 is YSYEKL in the germline V gene. The CDR3 has 16 residues. This CDR3 is CASSQGGAYSNQPQHF. CDR3 in DNA: TGCGCCAGCAGCCAAGGGGGGGCTTATAGCAATCAGCCCCAGCATTTT.

This chain links TRBV14 with TRBJ2-6; 7 bases are a match to TRBD1. This CDR3 is 15 amino acids long. Unmatched junction bases numbered 9, after V lost 1 base and J lost 12 bases. CDR1 SGHDN and CDR2 FVKESK come from the germline V gene. The CDR3 region has the DNA TGTGCCAGCAGCCAAGCGAGGGGGCACTCTGCCGTCCTGACTTTC. Protein: CASSQARGHSAVLTF.

The chain is built from TRBV5-1 and TRBJ2-5; D tentatively fits TRBD1 or TRBD2 (5 bases each). Germline CDR1 is SGHRS and CDR2 is YFSETQ. The CDR3 spans 16 residues. Trimming removed 3 bases from V and 0 bases from J, with 15 bases in between. The DNA for the CDR3 is TGCGCCAGCAGCTACATCCGGGACCGAAACCAAGAGACCCAGTACTTC. Translating it yields CASSYIRDRNQETQYF.

This clonotype was recorded a few times. V and J are TRBV27 and TRBJ2-2; D assignment may be TRBD1 or TRBD2 (5 bases each). The V gene lost 2 bases and the J gene lost 5 bases, with 12 bases spanning the gap. Germline-derived CDR1 and CDR2 are MNHEY and SMNVEV (reference sequence). The CDR3 spans 15 residues. CDR3 nucleotides: TGTGCCAGCAGTTTACGGGACCGGGAAACCGGGGAGCTGTTTTTT. Translation gives CASSLRDRETGELFF.

The chain recombines TRBV12-3 or TRBV12-4 with TRBJ1-4; D is uncertain. CDR3 size: 15 residues. V lost 4 bases and J lost 0, with 9 bases in between. The CDR3 DNA is TGTGCCAGCAGTTGGACTGAAGCAACTAATGAAAAACTGTTTTTT. It specifies CASSWTEATNEKLFF.

This chain joins TRBV12-3 or TRBV12-4 and TRBJ1-2; D is unclear. The CDR3 sequence is 14 residues long. Trimming left V 1 base short and J 2 bases short, with 8 bases between. The CDR3 loop is CASSLGGRNYGYTF. The CDR3 region has the DNA TGTGCCAGCAGTTTAGGCGGCAGGAACTATGGCTACACCTTC.